The 26 T cell receptor beta chains listed next were all sequenced from one sample in a study of Graves' ophthalmopathy and Graves' hyperthyroidism. The authors amplified TCR beta CDR3 regions, and they did so from RNA transcripts for repertoire sequencing. Following a first-round RT-PCR that used HTBI primers, a second-round multiplex PCR was carried out. TCRdb ran MiXCR on the multiplex PCR reads and lists one entry per CDR3 protein. Of almost 750,000 distinct CDR3 sequences listed, 40% are singletons. Material for sequencing was peripheral blood. The source is an adult man with Graves' ophthalmopathy.

This clonotype was observed a few times. The rearrangement uses TRBV20-1 and TRBJ1-1, with D possibly being TRBD1 (5 bases). V lost 5 bases and J 11 bases, leaving 15 bases between the germline ends. The CDR3 length is 11 residues. In germline, CDR1 is DFQATT, CDR2 SNEGSKA (reference sequence). CDR3 in amino acids: CSAQLNGGAFF. The DNA of the CDR3 is TGCAGTGCTCAGCTCAATGGGGGGGCTTTCTTT.

The chain is built from TRBV29-1 and TRBJ1-4; D gene ambiguous. The V gene lost 1 base and the J gene lost 5 bases, with 5 bases spanning the gap. Germline lookup yields CDR1 SQVTM and CDR2 ANQGSEA. This CDR3 is built from 12 residues. This CDR3 is CSVEGSNEKLFF. The CDR3 DNA reads as TGCAGCGTTGAAGGGAGCAATGAAAAACTGTTTTTT.

A few counts support this clonotype. Sequence at one end of the junction differs from germline and may be a read error. The chain combines TRBV10-3 with TRBJ2-7; a possible D gene is TRBD1 (7 bases). Germline V gene data show CDR1 as ENHRY and CDR2 as SYGVKD. The CDR3 is 16 residues long. The CDR3 bases are TGTGCCGTCAGTCAACCGTCGCGGGACAGAGCCTACGAGCAGTACTTC. This codes for CAVSQPSRDRAYEQYF.

This clonotype has a count of ten or more. The V and J genes are TRBV9 and TRBJ1-5; D is unresolved. The CDR3 loop spans 13 amino acids. The germline gives CDR1 SGDLS, CDR2 YYNGEE. V was trimmed by 3 bases and J by 4 bases, leaving 8 bases between them. CDR3 bases: TGTGCCAGCAGCGAGGGCGCGAATCAGCCCCAGCATTTT. Protein product: CASSEGANQPQHF.

This clonotype was observed a handful of times. V is TRBV20-1 and J is TRBJ1-3; weak D call: TRBD1 (6 bases). Trimming shortened V by 1 base and J by 3 bases, and 13 bases separated the two germline ends. The CDR3 sequence is 15 residues long. The germline V gene encodes CDR1 DFQATT and CDR2 SNEGSKA (reference sequence). The CDR3 sequence: CSARVTGIRGNTIYF. The CDR3 DNA sequence: TGCAGTGCTAGAGTGACAGGCATTCGTGGAAACACCATATATTTT.

This clonotype appeared many times. The V call is TRBV7-9, the J call TRBJ2-5, with TRBD1 identical over 8 bases. V lost 5 bases, J lost 1 base, and 12 bases stayed unmatched. There are 17 residues in the CDR3. The V gene's germline CDR1 is SEHNR and CDR2 FQNEAQ (reference sequence). CDR3 loop: CASSPRKWTGLQETQYF. CDR3 DNA: TGTGCCAGCAGCCCCAGGAAATGGACAGGGCTCCAAGAGACCCAGTACTTC.

This clonotype turned up a few times. CDR3 bases: TGTGCCAGTAGTTCCGGGACACCCGAATACTATGGCTACACCTTC. Translation gives CASSSGTPEYYGYTF. The chain carries TRBV19 and TRBJ1-2; D is perhaps TRBD1 (6 bases). Trimming shortened V by 5 bases and J by 3 bases, and 16 bases separated the two germline ends. This CDR3 contains 15 residues. Germline V gene sequence: CDR1 LNHDA, CDR2 SQIVND (reference sequence).

V is TRBV11-2 and J is TRBJ2-7; D is unclear. The CDR3 consists of 16 residues. V gave up 1 base and J gave up 2 bases, with 15 bases separating them. CDR1 and CDR2 (germline): SGHAT, FQNNGV. This chain's CDR3 is CASSLVPPSRPYEQYF. In nucleotides, the CDR3 is TGTGCCAGCAGCTTAGTCCCCCCGTCACGTCCCTACGAGCAGTACTTC.

The sample holds many counts of this clonotype. The chain recombines TRBV10-3 with TRBJ1-1; D not certain. Germline V gene lookup returns CDR1 ENHRY and CDR2 SYGVKD. The V end lost 4 bases, the J end lost 6 bases, and 9 bases lay between the germline ends. This CDR3 contains 12 residues. The CDR3 is CAISGLRPEAFF. The CDR3 DNA reads TGTGCCATCAGTGGTTTGAGGCCTGAAGCTTTCTTT.

In this sample, this clonotype turned up a few times. The chain joins TRBV2 to TRBJ2-7; D is perhaps TRBD1 or TRBD2 (5 bases each). V was trimmed by 8 bases and J by 0 bases, leaving 11 bases between them. Germline loops: CDR1 SNHLY, CDR2 FYNNEI. This CDR3 comprises 13 residues. CDR3 residues: CASARGLSYEQYF. In nucleotides, the CDR3 is TGTGCCAGCGCGAGGGGTCTCTCCTACGAGCAGTACTTC.

This clonotype was recorded many times. The V and J genes are TRBV10-3 and TRBJ2-7; a possible D gene is TRBD1 (5 bases). Trimming took 7 bases from V and 2 from J, leaving 18 bases between them. In germline, CDR1 is ENHRY, CDR2 SYGVKD. The CDR3 is 15 residues long. The CDR3 sequence: CAITLTARVAYEQYF. The CDR3 nucleotides are TGTGCCATCACCCTAACGGCCAGGGTGGCCTACGAGCAGTACTTC.

This clonotype was observed a few times. This chain connects TRBV14 to TRBJ1-2, with D hard to call. The germline V gene encodes CDR1 SGHDN and CDR2 FVKESK. V was clipped by 0 bases and J by 7 bases, with 9 bases between them. The CDR3 has 13 amino acids. This CDR3 reads CASSQDLVSGYTF. For the CDR3, the DNA is TGTGCCAGCAGCCAAGATTTGGTTTCTGGCTACACCTTC.

In its sample, this clonotype was seen many times. The V and J genes are TRBV15 and TRBJ1-6, with TRBD1 as a possible D gene (5 bases). The V gene lost 9 bases and the J gene lost 7 bases, with 13 bases spanning the gap. CDR1 LNHNV and CDR2 YYDKDF come from the germline V gene (reference sequence). The CDR3 consists of 13 residues. The CDR3 sequence: CATTGTDNSPLHF. The CDR3 bases are TGTGCCACGACCGGGACGGACAATTCACCCCTCCACTTT.

Regarding this clonotype: At one of its ends the junction is not consistent with the germline gene, which may arise from a read error. This chain joins TRBV2 and TRBJ1-6; the D is unclear. The germline gives CDR1 SNHLY, CDR2 FYNNEI. This CDR3 region has 15 residues. The DNA of the CDR3 is TGTGCTAGCAGTGAAAAGCCGAGCGCCAATTCACCCCTCCACTTT. It translates to CASSEKPSANSPLHF.

This chain uses TRBV11-3 with TRBJ2-5; 10 nucleotides agree with TRBD2. Per germline, CDR1 SGHNT and CDR2 YENEEA. V dropped 3 bases and J dropped 4; count of bases not matched to a gene: 14. The CDR3 runs to 18 residues. CDR3 protein: CASSFCRSGREVGETQYF. The CDR3 bases are TGTGCCAGCAGCTTTTGCCGCAGCGGGAGGGAGGTTGGAGAGACCCAGTACTTC. The full variable domain, completed using reference TRBV11-3 and TRBJ2-5, is EAGVVQSPRYKIIEKKQPVAFWCNPISGHNTLYWYLQNLGQGPELLIRYENEEAVDDSQLPKDRFSAERLKGVDSTLKIQPAELGDSAVYLCASSFCRSGREVGETQYFGPGTRLLVL.

The J gene is TRBJ2-7, the V gene TRBV29-1; D remains unclear. Germline CDR1 and CDR2: SQVTM and ANQGSEA. With 8 bases removed from V and 2 bases from J, the gap between germline ends came to 13 bases. CDR3 length: 12 residues. The CDR3 region is CSLEVRAYEQYF. CDR3 DNA: TGCAGCTTGGAAGTCCGGGCCTACGAGCAGTACTTC.

This clonotype was picked up one time. Sequence at one end of the junction differs from germline and may be a read error. V gene TRBV20-1 combines with J gene TRBJ1-6; 7 bases map to TRBD1. The germline V gene has CDR1 DFQATT and CDR2 SNEGSKA (reference sequence). The CDR3 is 15 residues long. CDR3 nucleotide sequence: TGCAGTGCAAACCCAGGGGGTAGCCCCAATTCACCCCTCCGCTTT. It specifies CSANPGGSPNSPLRF.

In the case of this clonotype: No conserved phenylalanine or tryptophan ends this CDR3, so it is likely a read error. The chain uses TRBV7-9 and TRBJ2-5; 8 nucleotides align to TRBD2. Germline loops: CDR1 SEHNR, CDR2 FQNEAQ (reference sequence). The CDR3 sequence is 15 residues long. J was trimmed by 5 bases and V by 6 bases; bases with no gene match: 11. The DNA of the CDR3 is TGTGCCAGCAGAAAAGGACTAGCCACCGAGGAGACCCAGTACGTC. Its translation: CASRKGLATEETQYV.

This sequence joins TRBV12-3 or TRBV12-4 and TRBJ2-7; maybe TRBD2 (6 bases). The CDR3 is 14 residues long. The ends were cut back, 5 bases at V and 2 bases at J, with 13 bases in the middle. CDR3 nucleotides: TGTGCCAGCAGTAGGGCTGGAGGGGCCTACGAGCAGTACTTC. Residues: CASSRAGGAYEQYF.

The chain has TRBV11-2 and TRBJ2-3; 7 nucleotides align to TRBD1. The CDR3 length is 14 residues. From germline, CDR1 is SGHAT and CDR2 FQNNGV. V shed 3 bases, J shed 2 bases, and the junction held 2 bases outside the gene matches. The CDR3 sequence is CASSLTGFTDTQYF. The CDR3 nucleotides are TGTGCCAGCAGCTTGACAGGGTTCACAGATACGCAGTATTTT.

As regards this clonotype: An end of the junction differs from the germline gene, which may be a read error. The chain combines TRBV20-1 with TRBJ2-5; D is unclear. Germline V gene sequence: CDR1 DFQATT, CDR2 SNEGSKA (reference sequence). The CDR3 loop spans 10 amino acids. The CDR3 spells CSAAQETQCF. In DNA form, the CDR3 reads TGCAGTGCAGCTCAAGAGACCCAGTGCTTC.

The chain recombines TRBV4-3 with TRBJ1-1, with unresolved D. This CDR3 is built from 12 residues. V lost 1 base to trimming and J lost 7 bases, with 7 bases between them. Germline V gene sequence: CDR1 LGHNA, CDR2 YSLEER. The chain's CDR3 is CASSQAGNEAFF. Written as DNA, the CDR3 is TGCGCCAGCAGCCAAGCGGGGAATGAAGCTTTCTTT.

This clonotype was found many times. This chain joins TRBV2 and TRBJ1-1; D not certain. Between the trimmed V and J ends, which lost 4 bases and 5 bases, there was a span of 11 bases. The CDR3 contains 13 residues. Germline V gene sequence: CDR1 SNHLY, CDR2 FYNNEI. The chain's CDR3 is CASSGAGRTEAFF. The CDR3 coding sequence is TGTGCCAGCAGTGGGGCGGGTCGGACTGAAGCTTTCTTT.

This clonotype was detected once. A clone one base away is much larger, so this may be a read error. This CDR3 reads CASSDFASKHMGKGANVLTF. The CDR3 DNA sequence: TGTGCCAGCAGTGATTTTGCCAGCAAACATATGGGAAAAGGGGCCAACGTCCTGACTTTC. The chain employs TRBV25-1 and TRBJ2-6; D gene uncertain. The germline V gene encodes CDR1 MGHDK and CDR2 SYGVNS. Trimming removed 3 bases at V and 4 bases at J, with 25 bases between. The CDR3 is 20 amino acids.

V and J are TRBV11-2 and TRBJ2-7; TRBD2 agrees at 11 bases. The V gene's germline CDR1 is SGHAT and CDR2 FQNNGV. This CDR3 is built from 16 residues. The V segment lost 5 bases and the J segment 7 bases; nucleotides outside the gene matches: 13. The CDR3 nucleotides are TGTGCCAGCAGCCTAACTAGCGGGAGAGGGGAAGGTGAGCAGTACTTC. Its translation is CASSLTSGRGEGEQYF.

This clonotype was detected ten times or more. V usage is TRBV24-1 and J usage is TRBJ1-5; 9 nucleotides align to TRBD1. Trimming at V came to 3 bases and at J to 4 bases, leaving 6 bases not matched to a gene. CDR3 length: 16 residues. Per the germline V gene, CDR1 is KGHDR and CDR2 is SFDVKD. CDR3 amino acids: CATSDGDRGGNQPQHF. The CDR3 DNA follows: TGTGCCACCAGTGATGGAGACAGGGGGGGAAATCAGCCCCAGCATTTT.